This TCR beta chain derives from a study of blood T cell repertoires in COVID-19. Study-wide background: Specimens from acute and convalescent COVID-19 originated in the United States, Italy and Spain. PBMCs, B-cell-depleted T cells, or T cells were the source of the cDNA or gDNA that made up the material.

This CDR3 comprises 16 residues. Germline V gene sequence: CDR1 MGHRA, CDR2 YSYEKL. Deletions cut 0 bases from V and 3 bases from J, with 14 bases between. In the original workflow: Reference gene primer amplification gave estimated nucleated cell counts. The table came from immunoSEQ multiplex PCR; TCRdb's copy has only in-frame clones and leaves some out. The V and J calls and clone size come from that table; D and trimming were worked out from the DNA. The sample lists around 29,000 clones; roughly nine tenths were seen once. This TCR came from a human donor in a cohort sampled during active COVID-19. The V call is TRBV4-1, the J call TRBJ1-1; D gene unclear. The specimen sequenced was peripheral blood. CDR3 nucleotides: TGCGCCAGCAGCCAAGATGATCGGAGGGTGGACACTGAAGCTTTCTTT. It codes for CASSQDDRRVDTEAFF.